This TCR beta chain was recorded in a study of cytomegalovirus exposure and HLA in healthy donors. Study overall: Early released data comprised about 85 million unique TCRs from HLA-typed donors. Study-wide points: A list of 164 TCR beta chains associated with cytomegalovirus was given.

In germline, CDR1 is LGHNA, CDR2 YSLEER. Trimming took off 5 bases at V and 6 bases at J, with 16 bases between the two ends. The CDR3 has 15 amino acids. The PCR had 60 Vbeta and 13 Jbeta primers. Only in-frame clones appear in the TCRdb table, and some are missing; sequencing was by immunoSEQ multiplex PCR. This table lists 45,000 to 50,000 clones. A note on this clone: The antigen is undetermined.

The receptor was derived from a male donor in good health and CMV-seronegative. This chain links TRBV4-3 with TRBJ2-2; D is undetermined. The source material was PBMCs. The CDR3: CASSYRQGSPGELFF. The DNA for the CDR3 is TGCGCCAGCAGCTACAGACAAGGAAGTCCCGGGGAGCTGTTTTTT.